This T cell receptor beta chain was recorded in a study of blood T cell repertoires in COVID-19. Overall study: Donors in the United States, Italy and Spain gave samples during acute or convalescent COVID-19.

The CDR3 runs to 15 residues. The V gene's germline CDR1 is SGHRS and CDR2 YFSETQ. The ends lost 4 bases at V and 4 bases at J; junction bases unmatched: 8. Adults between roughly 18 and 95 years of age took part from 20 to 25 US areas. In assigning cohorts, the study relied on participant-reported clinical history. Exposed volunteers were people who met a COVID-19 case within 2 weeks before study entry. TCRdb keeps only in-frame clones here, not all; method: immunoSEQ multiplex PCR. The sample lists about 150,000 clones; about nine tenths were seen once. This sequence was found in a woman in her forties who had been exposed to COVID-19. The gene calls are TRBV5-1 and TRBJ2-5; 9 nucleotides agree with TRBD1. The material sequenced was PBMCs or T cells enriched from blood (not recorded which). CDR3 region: CASSPTGGALETQYF. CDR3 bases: TGCGCCAGCAGCCCGACAGGGGGGGCCTTAGAGACCCAGTACTTC.